This passage covers 11 T cell receptor beta chains from one sample sequenced in a study of beta chain features in type 1 diabetes. The entirety of the isolated RNA underwent reverse transcription, so expressed TCRB transcripts were sequenced. Measured with immunoSEQ multiplex PCR; TCRdb has only the in-frame clones, and not every one. The sample has 200,000 to 250,000 clones; over 65% are singletons. The sequenced sample consisted of naive CD4+ T cells from blood. The receptors were gathered from a man aged 25 to 45 in good health.

The chain employs TRBV11-2 and TRBJ2-5, with 11 nucleotides matching TRBD2. The CDR3 runs to 16 residues. The V gene's germline CDR1 is SGHAT and CDR2 FQNNGV. The J segment lost 6 bases and the V segment lost 1 base, leaving 7 bases of the junction unmatched. The CDR3 coding sequence is TGTGCCAGCAGCTTAGGGGGGACTAGCGGTCATAAGACCCAGTACTTC. Its protein product is CASSLGGTSGHKTQYF.

On this clone: Other nucleotide sequences from this sample produce the same CDR3. The chain employs TRBV29-1 and TRBJ2-3, with a weak D call TRBD1 (5 bases). V was pared by 5 bases and J by 3 bases, with 12 bases between. CDR1 SQVTM and CDR2 ANQGSEA come from the germline V gene. This CDR3 contains 13 residues. DNA for the CDR3: TGCAGCGTTAGAAGGGGTTCAACAGATACGCAGTATTTT. Encoded protein: CSVRRGSTDTQYF.

This clone was counted only a few times. The chain is built from TRBV29-1 and TRBJ2-5; 8 bases are shared with TRBD2. Germline V CDR1 and CDR2: SQVTM, ANQGSEA. The length of the CDR3 is 16 residues. V trimming: 5 bases; J trimming: 5 bases; junction bases outside the gene matches: 16. CDR3 coding DNA: TGCAGCGTTACTAGACAGCTACTAGCGGATCGGGAGACCCAGTACTTC. It specifies CSVTRQLLADRETQYF.

V and J are TRBV28 and TRBJ2-1; 7 bases are a match to TRBD1. Germline V gives CDR1 MDHEN, CDR2 SYDVKM. The CDR3 contains 15 residues. With 6 bases clipped from V and 6 bases from J, the junction kept 11 bases outside the gene matches. CDR3 sequence: CASSQGGLGLNEQFF. DNA for the CDR3: TGTGCCAGCAGCCAAGGGGGCCTAGGGCTCAATGAGCAGTTCTTC.

V is TRBV15 and J is TRBJ2-1; 9 bases are a match to TRBD1. With V trimmed by 3 bases and J by 5 bases, 5 bases remained unmatched. Germline V lookup: CDR1 LNHNV, CDR2 YYDKDF (reference sequence). This CDR3 region has 15 residues. DNA for the CDR3: TGTGCCACCAGCAGGGCCGGGACAGGGCACAATGAGCAGTTCTTC. It translates to CATSRAGTGHNEQFF.

This chain uses TRBV30 with TRBJ1-4; D gene uncertain. The V gene's germline CDR1 is GTSNPN and CDR2 SVGIG (reference sequence). Trimming took off 1 base at V and 5 bases at J, with 11 bases between the two ends. The CDR3 is made up of 14 amino acids. The DNA for the CDR3 is TGTGCCTGGAGTGACGGAATATCGAATGAAAAACTGTTTTTT. Encoded protein: CAWSDGISNEKLFF.

This chain uses TRBV29-1 with TRBJ2-1; weak D call: TRBD2 (5 bases). V was clipped by 3 bases and J by 8 bases, with 20 bases between them. CDR1 and CDR2 (germline): SQVTM, ANQGSEA. The CDR3 covers 15 residues. The CDR3 nucleotides are TGCAGCGTTGAGAGGCCCTGGGCGGTTAGCGATGAGCAGTTCTTC. It translates to CSVERPWAVSDEQFF.

V usage is TRBV9 and J usage is TRBJ2-1; 9 nucleotides agree with TRBD2. This CDR3 has 16 amino acids. V lost 0 bases, J lost 4 bases, and 5 bases stayed unmatched. The germline gives CDR1 SGDLS, CDR2 YYNGEE. For the CDR3, the DNA is TGTGCCAGCAGCGTAGCTTCAGCGGGGGGTTACAATGAGCAGTTCTTC. Translating gives CASSVASAGGYNEQFF.

This chain uses TRBV18 with TRBJ2-7, with a possible D match to TRBD1 (6 bases). The germline V and J ends were trimmed by 3 bases and 1 base, with 13 bases remaining between them. The CDR3 is made up of 15 amino acids. The germline gives CDR1 KGHSH, CDR2 LQKENI. The CDR3 DNA reads TGTGCCAGCTCACCCCTGGGACACGGATCCTACGAGCAGTACTTC. Translated, it gives CASSPLGHGSYEQYF.

This clone was recorded a few times. The rearrangement uses TRBV25-1 and TRBJ2-5; D not certain. CDR1 MGHDK and CDR2 SYGVNS come from the germline V gene. Trimming took off 0 bases at V and 6 bases at J, with 11 bases between the two ends. This CDR3 contains 14 residues. The CDR3 nucleotides read TGTGCCAGCAGTGAATATCGTGGGGTGCAGACCCAGTACTTC. Translated: CASSEYRGVQTQYF.

This clone has just a few counts. The CDR3 DNA sequence: TGTGCCTTCAGCTCCTACAATGAGCAGTTCTTC. The encoded protein is CAFSSYNEQFF. This chain joins TRBV30 and TRBJ2-1, with no clear D. The CDR3 length is 11 residues. CDR1 and CDR2 (germline): GTSNPN, SVGIG (reference sequence). Deletions cut 7 bases from V and 0 bases from J, with 4 bases between.